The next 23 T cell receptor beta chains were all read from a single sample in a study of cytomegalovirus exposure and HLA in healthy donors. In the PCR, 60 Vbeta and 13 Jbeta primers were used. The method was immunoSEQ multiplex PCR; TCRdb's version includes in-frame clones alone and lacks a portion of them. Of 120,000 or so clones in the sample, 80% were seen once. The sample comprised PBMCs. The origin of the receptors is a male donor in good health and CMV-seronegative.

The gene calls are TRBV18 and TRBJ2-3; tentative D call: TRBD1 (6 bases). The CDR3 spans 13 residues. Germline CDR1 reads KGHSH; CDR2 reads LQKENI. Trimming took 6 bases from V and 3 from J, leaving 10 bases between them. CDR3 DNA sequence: TGTGCCAGCTCTAAAGACAGGACAGATACGCAGTATTTT. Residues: CASSKDRTDTQYF.

Here the CDR3 reads CASSFDRGTEAFF. In nucleotides, the CDR3 is TGTGCCAGCAGCTTTGACAGGGGCACTGAAGCTTTCTTT. The chain recombines TRBV11-2 with TRBJ1-1; 8 positions agree with TRBD1. The CDR3 contains 13 residues. Trimming at V came to 3 bases and at J to 4 bases, leaving 1 base not matched to a gene. CDR1 is SGHAT and CDR2 is FQNNGV in the germline V gene.

CDR3 in amino acids: CASGLTDSRETQYF. CDR3 bases: TGTGCTAGTGGTTTGACCGATAGTCGAGAGACCCAGTACTTC. This sequence joins TRBV12-5 and TRBJ2-5, with D uncertain. Germline CDR1 reads LGHNT; CDR2 reads FRNRAP. The CDR3 covers 14 residues. Trimming shortened V by 2 bases and J by 4 bases, and 11 bases separated the two germline ends.

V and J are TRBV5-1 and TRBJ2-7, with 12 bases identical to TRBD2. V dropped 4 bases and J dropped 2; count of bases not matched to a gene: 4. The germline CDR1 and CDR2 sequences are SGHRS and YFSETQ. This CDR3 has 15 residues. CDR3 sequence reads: CASSPGLAGTYEQYF. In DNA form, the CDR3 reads TGCGCCAGCAGCCCTGGACTAGCGGGAACCTACGAGCAGTACTTC.

The CDR3 region is CASSSGLINNSPLHF. The CDR3 DNA is TGTGCCAGCAGCTCCGGACTGATCAATAATTCACCCCTCCACTTT. The chain recombines TRBV5-5 with TRBJ1-6; no reliable D call. V lost 3 bases to trimming and J lost 5 bases, with 12 bases between them. The CDR3 is 15 residues long. Looked up from germline, CDR1 is SGHKS and CDR2 is YYEKEE (reference sequence).

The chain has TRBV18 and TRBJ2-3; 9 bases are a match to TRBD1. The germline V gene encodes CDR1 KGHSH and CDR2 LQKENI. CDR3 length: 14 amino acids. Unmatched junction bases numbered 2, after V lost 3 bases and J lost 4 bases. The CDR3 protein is CASSPGQGPDTQYF. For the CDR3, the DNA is TGTGCCAGCTCACCGGGACAGGGCCCAGATACGCAGTATTTT. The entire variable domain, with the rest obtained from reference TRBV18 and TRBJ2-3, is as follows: NAGVMQNPRHLVRRRGQEARLRCSPMKGHSHVYWYRQLPEEGLKFMVYLQKENIIDESGMPKERFSAEFPKEGPSILRIQQVVRGDSAAYFCASSPGQGPDTQYFGPGTRLTVL.

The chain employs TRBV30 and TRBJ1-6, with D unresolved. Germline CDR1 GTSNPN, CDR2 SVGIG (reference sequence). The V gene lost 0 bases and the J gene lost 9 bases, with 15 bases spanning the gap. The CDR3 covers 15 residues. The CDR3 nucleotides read TGTGCCTGGAGTGTAGGAGGGCAGCTCGGTTCACCCCTCCACTTT. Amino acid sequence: CAWSVGGQLGSPLHF.

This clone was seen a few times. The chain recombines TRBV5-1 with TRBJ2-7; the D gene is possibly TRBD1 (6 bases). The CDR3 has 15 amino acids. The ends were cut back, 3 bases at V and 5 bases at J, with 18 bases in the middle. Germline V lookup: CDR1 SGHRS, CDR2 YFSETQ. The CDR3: CASSSTPQGTHEQYF. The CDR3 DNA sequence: TGCGCCAGCAGCTCTACCCCGCAGGGGACCCACGAGCAGTACTTC.

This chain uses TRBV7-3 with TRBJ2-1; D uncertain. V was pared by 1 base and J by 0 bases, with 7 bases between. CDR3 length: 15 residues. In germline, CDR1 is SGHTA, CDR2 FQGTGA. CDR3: CASSLKPSSYNEQFF. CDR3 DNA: TGTGCCAGCAGCTTAAAACCTAGCTCCTACAATGAGCAGTTCTTC.

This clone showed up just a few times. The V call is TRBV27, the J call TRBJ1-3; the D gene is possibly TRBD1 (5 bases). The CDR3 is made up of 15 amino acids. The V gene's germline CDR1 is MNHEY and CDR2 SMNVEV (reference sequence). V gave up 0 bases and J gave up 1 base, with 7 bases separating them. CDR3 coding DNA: TGTGCCAGCAGTTTATCAGGGGCTTCTGGAAACACCATATATTTT. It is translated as CASSLSGASGNTIYF.

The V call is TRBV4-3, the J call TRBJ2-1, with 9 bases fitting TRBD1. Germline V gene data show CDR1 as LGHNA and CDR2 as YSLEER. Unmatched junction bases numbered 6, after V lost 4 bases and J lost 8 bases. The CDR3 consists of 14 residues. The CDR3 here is CASSRGQGLDEQFF. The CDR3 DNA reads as TGCGCCAGCAGCCGGGGACAGGGTTTAGATGAGCAGTTCTTC.

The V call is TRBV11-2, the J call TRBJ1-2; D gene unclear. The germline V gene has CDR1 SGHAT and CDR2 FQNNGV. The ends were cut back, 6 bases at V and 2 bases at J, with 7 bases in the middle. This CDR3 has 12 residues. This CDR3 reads CASRELNYGYTF. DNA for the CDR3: TGTGCCAGCAGGGAGCTGAACTATGGCTACACCTTC.

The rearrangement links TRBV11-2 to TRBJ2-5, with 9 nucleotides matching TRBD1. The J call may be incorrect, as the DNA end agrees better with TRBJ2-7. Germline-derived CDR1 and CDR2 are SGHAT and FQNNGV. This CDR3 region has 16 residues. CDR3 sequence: CASSLAYRGQNYEQYF. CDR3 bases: TGTGCCAGCAGCTTAGCGTACAGGGGGCAGAACTACGAGCAGTACTTC.

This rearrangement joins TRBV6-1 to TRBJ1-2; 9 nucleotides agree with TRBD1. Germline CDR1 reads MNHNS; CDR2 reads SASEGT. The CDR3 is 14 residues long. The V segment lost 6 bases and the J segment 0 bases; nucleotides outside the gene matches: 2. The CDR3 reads CASRDRGANYGYTF. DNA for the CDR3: TGTGCCAGCAGGGACAGGGGAGCTAACTATGGCTACACCTTC.

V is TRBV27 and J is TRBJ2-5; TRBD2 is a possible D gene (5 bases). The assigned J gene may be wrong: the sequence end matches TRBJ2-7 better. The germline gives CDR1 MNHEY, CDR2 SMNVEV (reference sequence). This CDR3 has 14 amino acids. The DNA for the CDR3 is TGTGCCAGCAGTTTCGAGGGTCTTGGCTACGAGCAGTACTTC. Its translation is CASSFEGLGYEQYF.

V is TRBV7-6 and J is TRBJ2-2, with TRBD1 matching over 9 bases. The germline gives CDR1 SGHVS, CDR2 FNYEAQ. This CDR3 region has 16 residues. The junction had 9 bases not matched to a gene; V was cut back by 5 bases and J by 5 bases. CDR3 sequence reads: CASSLTDRGGTGELFF. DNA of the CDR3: TGTGCCAGCAGCCTGACGGACAGGGGAGGGACCGGGGAGCTGTTTTTT.

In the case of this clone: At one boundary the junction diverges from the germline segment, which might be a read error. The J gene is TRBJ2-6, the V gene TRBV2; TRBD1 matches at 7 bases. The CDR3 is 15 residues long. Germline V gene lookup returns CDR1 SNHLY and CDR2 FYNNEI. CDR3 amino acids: CASSEEGAGANGLTF. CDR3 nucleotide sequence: TGTGCCAGCAGTGAAGAGGGGGCTGGGGCCAACGGCCTGACTTTC.

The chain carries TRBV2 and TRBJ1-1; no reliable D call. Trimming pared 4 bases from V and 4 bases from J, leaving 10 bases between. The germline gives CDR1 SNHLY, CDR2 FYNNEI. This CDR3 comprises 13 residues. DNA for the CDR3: TGTGCCAGCAGTGTGTCGTCCGGCACTGAAGCTTTCTTT. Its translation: CASSVSSGTEAFF.

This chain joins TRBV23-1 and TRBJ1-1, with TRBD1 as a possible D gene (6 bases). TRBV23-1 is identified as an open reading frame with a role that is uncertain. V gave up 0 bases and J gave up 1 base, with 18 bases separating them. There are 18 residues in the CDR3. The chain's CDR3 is CASSQSRQGSPKNTEAFF. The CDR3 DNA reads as TGCGCCAGCAGTCAATCCCGGCAGGGGAGCCCCAAGAACACTGAAGCTTTCTTT.

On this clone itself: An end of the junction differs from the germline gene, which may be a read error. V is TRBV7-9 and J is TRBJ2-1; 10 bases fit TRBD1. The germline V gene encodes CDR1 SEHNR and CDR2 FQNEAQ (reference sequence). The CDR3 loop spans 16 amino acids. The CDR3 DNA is TGTTCCAGCAGCTTTACATCCGGGACAGGGGATGGTGAGCAGTTCTTC. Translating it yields CSSSFTSGTGDGEQFF. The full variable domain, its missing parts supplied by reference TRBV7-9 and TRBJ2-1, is DTGVSQNPRHKITKRGQNVTFRCDPISEHNRLYWYRQTLGQGPEFLTYFQNEAQLEKSRLLSDRFSAERPKGSFSTLEIQRTEQGDSAMYLCSSSFTSGTGDGEQFFGPGTRLTVL.

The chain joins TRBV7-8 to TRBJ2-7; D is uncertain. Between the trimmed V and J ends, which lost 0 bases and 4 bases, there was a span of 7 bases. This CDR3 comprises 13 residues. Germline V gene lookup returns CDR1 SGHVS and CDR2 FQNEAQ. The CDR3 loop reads CASSLAIDYEQYF. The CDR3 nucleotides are TGTGCCAGCAGCTTAGCGATAGATTACGAGCAGTACTTC.

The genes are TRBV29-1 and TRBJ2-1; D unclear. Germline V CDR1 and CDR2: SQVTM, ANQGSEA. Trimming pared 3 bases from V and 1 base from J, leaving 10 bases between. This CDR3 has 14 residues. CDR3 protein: CSVDPARSYNEQFF. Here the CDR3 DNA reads TGCAGCGTTGACCCCGCTAGATCCTACAATGAGCAGTTCTTC.

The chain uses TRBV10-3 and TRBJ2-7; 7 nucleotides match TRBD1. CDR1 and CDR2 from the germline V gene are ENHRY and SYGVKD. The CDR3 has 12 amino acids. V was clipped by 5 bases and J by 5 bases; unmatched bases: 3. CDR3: CAISQGGDEQYF. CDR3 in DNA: TGTGCCATCAGTCAAGGGGGCGACGAGCAGTACTTC.